Below, 23 T cell receptor beta chains from the same sample are listed, as sequenced in a study of CD8 T cells in ankylosing spondylitis. The antigens of these receptors remain unknown. The study, taken as a whole, reports: Ankylosing spondylitis blood seemed to carry a telltale TCR beta motif made of about 8 highly homologous variants.

TCRdb passed the 5' RACE reads through MiXCR, listing each CDR3 protein once. In the table there are 670,000 or so distinct CDR3 sequences, roughly 19% of which are singletons. The specimen was blood, either unsorted or a sorted T cell fraction (not recorded which). The receptors were gathered from a male donor with ankylosing spondylitis.

The chain links TRBV3-1 to TRBJ1-3, with D uncertain. Per germline, CDR1 LGHDT and CDR2 YNNKEL (reference sequence). Trimming removed 6 bases from V and 1 base from J, with 10 bases in between. This CDR3 has 14 amino acids. CDR3 residues: CASRNAGSGNTIYF. The DNA for the CDR3 is TGTGCCAGCAGAAACGCGGGGTCTGGAAACACCATATATTTT.

There are a few counts of this clonotype. The V call is TRBV12-3 or TRBV12-4, the J call TRBJ2-1; no reliable D call. The ends were cut back, 6 bases at V and 3 bases at J, with 6 bases in the middle. This CDR3 is built from 12 residues. The CDR3 protein is CASRLGYNEQFF. CDR3 coding DNA: TGTGCCAGCAGGCTGGGCTACAATGAGCAGTTCTTC.

This clonotype was detected only a few times. The J gene is TRBJ2-7, the V gene TRBV20-1; 8 positions agree with TRBD2. With 6 bases clipped from V and 2 bases from J, the junction kept 6 bases outside the gene matches. The germline gives CDR1 DFQATT, CDR2 SNEGSKA (reference sequence). The CDR3 contains 13 residues. CDR3 amino acids: CSALAGSTYEQYF. CDR3 bases: TGCAGTGCCTTAGCGGGATCAACCTACGAGCAGTACTTC.

The V call is TRBV11-2, the J call TRBJ2-7; a possible D gene is TRBD1 (6 bases). Deletions cut 5 bases from V and 5 bases from J, with 22 bases between. The V gene's germline CDR1 is SGHAT and CDR2 FQNNGV. The CDR3 sequence is 16 residues long. CDR3 residues: CASSLMVGRGIHEQYF. The DNA for the CDR3 is TGTGCCAGCAGCCTAATGGTCGGCAGGGGTATCCACGAGCAGTACTTC.

V is TRBV5-1 and J is TRBJ2-1; D remains ambiguous. The CDR3 is 12 residues long. Germline assignment: CDR1 SGHRS and CDR2 YFSETQ. Trimming took 6 bases from V and 9 from J, leaving 13 bases between them. The CDR3 DNA sequence: TGCGCCAGCACCCTGGCTGTGGGTGAGCAGTTCTTC. As protein: CASTLAVGEQFF.

This clonotype was seen a few times. V gene TRBV12-3 or TRBV12-4 combines with J gene TRBJ1-1, with D unresolved. V lost 7 bases to trimming and J lost 6 bases, with 18 bases between them. The CDR3 sequence is 14 residues long. The CDR3 sequence is CASTPSGREAEAFF. The CDR3 DNA sequence: TGTGCCAGCACTCCCTCAGGTAGGGAAGCTGAAGCTTTCTTT.

This clonotype was found a few times. This chain links TRBV12-3 or TRBV12-4 with TRBJ1-1, with TRBD1 matching over 7 bases. The junction had 7 bases not matched to a gene; V was cut back by 6 bases and J by 0 bases. The CDR3 runs 15 residues. The CDR3 DNA sequence: TGTGCCAGCAGCAAACAGGGGAATTTGAACACTGAAGCTTTCTTT. Its protein is CASSKQGNLNTEAFF.

This clonotype turned up a few times. The V and J genes are TRBV5-1 and TRBJ2-7; 7 positions match TRBD2. The junction had 5 bases not matched to a gene; V was cut back by 0 bases and J by 2 bases. The germline gives CDR1 SGHRS, CDR2 YFSETQ. There are 15 residues in the CDR3. The chain's CDR3 is CASSLVGGGAYEQYF. In DNA, the CDR3 is TGCGCCAGCAGCTTGGTTGGCGGGGGAGCCTACGAGCAGTACTTC.

The chain couples TRBV7-9 to TRBJ2-2; D gene unclear. V lost 3 bases and J lost 6, with 11 bases in between. This CDR3 comprises 14 residues. Germline values: CDR1 SEHNR, CDR2 FQNEAQ (reference sequence). The DNA of the CDR3 is TGTGCCAGCAGCTTTTCTGGATCGTCCGGGGAGCTGTTTTTT. It encodes CASSFSGSSGELFF.

The chain is built from TRBV28 and TRBJ2-3, with TRBD1 identical over 10 bases. V dropped 2 bases and J dropped 4; count of bases not matched to a gene: 6. Germline V CDR1 and CDR2: MDHEN, SYDVKM. This CDR3 is 16 amino acids long. CDR3 protein: CASSLTPGQGADTQYF. The CDR3, as DNA: TGTGCCAGCAGTTTAACCCCTGGACAGGGGGCAGATACGCAGTATTTT.

This clonotype came up a few times. The chain employs TRBV24-1 and TRBJ2-7; D possibly corresponds to TRBD1 (5 bases). Germline-derived CDR1 and CDR2 are KGHDR and SFDVKD. This CDR3 spans 13 amino acids. Trimming removed 2 bases from V and 5 bases from J, with 9 bases in between. The CDR3 region is CATSDSGLDEQYF. In DNA form, the CDR3 reads TGTGCCACCAGTGATTCAGGGTTGGACGAGCAGTACTTC.

This clonotype was detected a few times. The chain recombines TRBV20-1 with TRBJ2-7; 9 bases are shared with TRBD2. The ends lost 6 bases at V and 3 bases at J; junction bases unmatched: 3. Per the germline V gene, CDR1 is DFQATT and CDR2 is SNEGSKA (reference sequence). CDR3 size: 12 residues. In DNA form, the CDR3 reads TGCAGTGCCCGACTAGCGGTCTACGAGCAGTACTTC. Translation: CSARLAVYEQYF.

This clonotype came up many times. CDR3 sequence reads: CSVEDRGTGYSYEQYF. CDR3 coding DNA: TGCAGCGTTGAAGATCGGGGGACAGGGTACTCCTACGAGCAGTACTTC. The chain recombines TRBV29-1 with TRBJ2-7, with 9 nucleotides matching TRBD1. The CDR3 has 16 amino acids. Germline-derived CDR1 and CDR2 are SQVTM and ANQGSEA. V trimming: 0 bases; J trimming: 0 bases; junction bases outside the gene matches: 6.

This clonotype was detected only a few times. The rearrangement joins TRBV12-3 or TRBV12-4 to TRBJ1-5, with 7 bases lining up with TRBD1. J gave up 2 bases and V 10 bases, and 17 bases lay outside the gene matches. The CDR3 has 17 residues. The CDR3 region is CATEAGSGGVGNQPQHF. CDR3 nucleotide sequence: TGTGCCACAGAAGCGGGTTCAGGGGGTGTTGGCAATCAGCCCCAGCATTTT.

This clonotype was seen repeatedly, ten times or more. The chain uses TRBV25-1 and TRBJ2-7; D possibly corresponds to TRBD1 (6 bases). Looked up from germline, CDR1 is MGHDK and CDR2 is SYGVNS. Between the trimmed V and J ends, which lost 2 bases and 6 bases, there was a span of 11 bases. This CDR3 has 13 amino acids. The CDR3 is CASSEKQGAEQYF. For the CDR3, the DNA is TGTGCCAGCAGTGAAAAACAGGGCGCCGAGCAGTACTTC.

The chain carries TRBV15 and TRBJ2-5; D possibly corresponds to TRBD2 (5 bases). CDR3 length: 16 amino acids. Trimming removed 0 bases at V and 0 bases at J, with 11 bases between. Germline values: CDR1 LNHNV, CDR2 YYDKDF (reference sequence). CDR3 nucleotides: TGTGCCACCAGCAGAGATGGTCAGCGGTACCAAGAGACCCAGTACTTC. This gives the protein CATSRDGQRYQETQYF.

This chain uses TRBV20-1 with TRBJ2-5; D is ambiguous. From germline, CDR1 is DFQATT and CDR2 SNEGSKA (reference sequence). The CDR3 has 14 amino acids. V lost 3 bases and J lost 5, with 16 bases in between. The CDR3 sequence is CSARILSDWETQYF. The CDR3, as DNA: TGCAGTGCTAGGATCCTCTCCGACTGGGAGACCCAGTACTTC.

The V call is TRBV7-8, the J call TRBJ2-5, with D uncertain. V lost 1 base to trimming and J lost 2 bases, with 11 bases between them. The CDR3 is 15 amino acids. Looked up from germline, CDR1 is SGHVS and CDR2 is FQNEAQ. The CDR3: CASSLVGSGQETQYF. For the CDR3, the DNA is TGTGCCAGCAGCTTAGTTGGCAGTGGGCAAGAGACCCAGTACTTC.

This clonotype has only a few counts. V is TRBV24-1 and J is TRBJ1-1; 10 bases fit TRBD1. This CDR3 is built from 13 residues. Germline values: CDR1 KGHDR, CDR2 SFDVKD. V dropped 4 bases and J dropped 11; count of bases not matched to a gene: 6. CDR3 residues: CATSDPGTGEAFF. CDR3 sequence (DNA): TGTGCCACCAGTGACCCCGGGACAGGGGAGGCTTTCTTT.

V is TRBV2 and J is TRBJ2-1, with no clear D. Germline CDR1 SNHLY, CDR2 FYNNEI. Trimming cost V 2 bases and J 5 bases, with 10 bases left between them. The CDR3 runs to 14 residues. In DNA, the CDR3 is TGTGCCAGCAGTGAACACCCTACGAACAATGAGCAGTTCTTC. Amino acids: CASSEHPTNNEQFF.

This sequence joins TRBV5-1 and TRBJ2-1; unclear D gene. Trimming took 1 base from V and 8 from J, leaving 13 bases between them. CDR1 is SGHRS and CDR2 is YFSETQ in the germline V gene. The length of the CDR3 is 14 residues. The CDR3 loop reads CASSLSEIRDEQFF. CDR3 nucleotides: TGCGCCAGCAGCTTGAGCGAGATACGCGATGAGCAGTTCTTC.

The rearrangement links TRBV11-2 to TRBJ2-7, with TRBD2 identical over 12 bases. Germline CDR1 reads SGHAT; CDR2 reads FQNNGV. The CDR3 is 18 residues long. After removal of 1 base from V and 1 base from J, the junction contained 8 bases not matched to a gene. The CDR3 loop is CASSLGASGRARSYEQYF. Written as DNA, the CDR3 is TGTGCCAGCAGCTTAGGAGCTAGCGGGAGGGCTCGTTCCTACGAGCAGTACTTC.

This chain uses TRBV7-2 with TRBJ2-2; D gene uncertain. The CDR3 extends over 14 amino acids. Germline V CDR1 and CDR2: SGHTA, FQGNSA. V was pared by 4 bases and J by 0 bases, with 6 bases between. The CDR3 is CASSWAPNTGELFF. The CDR3 nucleotides are TGTGCCAGCAGCTGGGCCCCGAACACCGGGGAGCTGTTTTTT.